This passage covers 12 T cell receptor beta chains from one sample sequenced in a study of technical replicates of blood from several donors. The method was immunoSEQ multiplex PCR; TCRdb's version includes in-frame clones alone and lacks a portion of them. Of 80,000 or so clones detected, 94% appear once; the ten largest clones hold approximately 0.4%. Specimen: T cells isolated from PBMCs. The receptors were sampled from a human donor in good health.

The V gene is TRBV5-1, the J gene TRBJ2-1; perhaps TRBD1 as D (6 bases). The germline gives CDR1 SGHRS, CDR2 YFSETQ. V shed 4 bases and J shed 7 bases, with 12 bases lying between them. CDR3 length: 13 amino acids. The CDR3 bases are TGCGCCAGCAGCAGCCGGGACAATAATGAGCAGTTCTTC. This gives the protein CASSSRDNNEQFF. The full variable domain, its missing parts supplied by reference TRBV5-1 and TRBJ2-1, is KAGVTQTPRYLIKTRGQQVTLSCSPISGHRSVSWYQQTPGQGLQFLFEYFSETQRNKGNFPGRFSGRQFSNSRSEMNVSTLELGDSALYLCASSSRDNNEQFFGPGTRLTVL.

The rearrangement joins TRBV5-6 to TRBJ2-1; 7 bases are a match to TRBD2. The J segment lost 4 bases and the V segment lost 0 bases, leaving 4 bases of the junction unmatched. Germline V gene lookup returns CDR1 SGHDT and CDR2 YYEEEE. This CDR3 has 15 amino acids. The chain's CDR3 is CASSLGGDYYNEQFF. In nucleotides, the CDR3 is TGTGCCAGCAGCTTGGGGGGGGACTATTACAATGAGCAGTTCTTC. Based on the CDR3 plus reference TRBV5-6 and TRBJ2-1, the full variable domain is DAGVTQSPTHLIKTRGQQVTLRCSPKSGHDTVSWYQQALGQGPQFIFQYYEEEERQRGNFPDRFSGHQFPNYSSELNVNALLLGDSALYLCASSLGGDYYNEQFFGPGTRLTVL.

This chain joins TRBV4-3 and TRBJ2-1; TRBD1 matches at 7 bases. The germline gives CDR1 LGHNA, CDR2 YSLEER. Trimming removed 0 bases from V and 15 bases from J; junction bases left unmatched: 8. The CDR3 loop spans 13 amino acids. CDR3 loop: CASSQDSGTERFF. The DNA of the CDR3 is TGCGCCAGCAGCCAAGATTCCGGGACAGAACGGTTCTTC.

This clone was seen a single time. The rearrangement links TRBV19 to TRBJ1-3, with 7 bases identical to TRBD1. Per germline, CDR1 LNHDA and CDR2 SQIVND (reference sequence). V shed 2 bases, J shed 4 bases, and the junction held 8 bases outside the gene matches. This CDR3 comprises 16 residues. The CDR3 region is CASSILWDRQGNTIYF. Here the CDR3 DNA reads TGTGCCAGTAGTATACTATGGGACAGACAAGGAAACACCATATATTTT.

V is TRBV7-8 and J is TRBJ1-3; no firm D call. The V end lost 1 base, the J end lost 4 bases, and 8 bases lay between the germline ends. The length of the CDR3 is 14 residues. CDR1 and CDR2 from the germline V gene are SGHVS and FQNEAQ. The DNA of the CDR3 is TGTGCCAGCAGCTTAGGTGGCAGGGGAAACACCATATATTTT. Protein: CASSLGGRGNTIYF.

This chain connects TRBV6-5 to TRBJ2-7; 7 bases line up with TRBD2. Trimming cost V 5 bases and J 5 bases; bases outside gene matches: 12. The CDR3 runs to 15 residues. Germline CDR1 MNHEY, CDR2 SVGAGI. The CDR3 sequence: CASSGGGGLRNEQYF. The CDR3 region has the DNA TGTGCCAGCAGTGGGGGGGGAGGCCTTAGGAACGAGCAGTACTTC.

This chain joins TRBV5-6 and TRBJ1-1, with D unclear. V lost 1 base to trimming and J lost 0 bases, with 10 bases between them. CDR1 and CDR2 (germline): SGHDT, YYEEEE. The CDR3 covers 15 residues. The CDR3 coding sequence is TGTGCCAGCAGCTTGTTTCTAACTATGAACACTGAAGCTTTCTTT. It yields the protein CASSLFLTMNTEAFF.

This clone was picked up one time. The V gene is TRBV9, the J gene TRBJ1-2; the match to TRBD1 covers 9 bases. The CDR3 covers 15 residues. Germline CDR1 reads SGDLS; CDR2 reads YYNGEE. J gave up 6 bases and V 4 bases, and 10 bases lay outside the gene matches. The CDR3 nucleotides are TGTGCCAGCAGCCTAAGGACAGGGGATAAGGATGGCTACACCTTC. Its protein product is CASSLRTGDKDGYTF.

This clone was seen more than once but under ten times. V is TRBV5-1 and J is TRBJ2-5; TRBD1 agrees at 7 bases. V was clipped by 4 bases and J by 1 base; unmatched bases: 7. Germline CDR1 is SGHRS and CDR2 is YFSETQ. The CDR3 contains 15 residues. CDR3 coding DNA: TGCGCCAGCAGCCTAGGGACAGCCGGCCAAGAGACCCAGTACTTC. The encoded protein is CASSLGTAGQETQYF.

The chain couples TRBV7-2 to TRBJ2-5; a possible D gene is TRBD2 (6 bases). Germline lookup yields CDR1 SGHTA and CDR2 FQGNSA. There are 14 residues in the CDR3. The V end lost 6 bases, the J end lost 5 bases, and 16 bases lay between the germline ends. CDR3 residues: CASRRTGRGETQYF. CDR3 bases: TGTGCCAGCAGGCGGACGGGACGGGGGGAGACCCAGTACTTC.

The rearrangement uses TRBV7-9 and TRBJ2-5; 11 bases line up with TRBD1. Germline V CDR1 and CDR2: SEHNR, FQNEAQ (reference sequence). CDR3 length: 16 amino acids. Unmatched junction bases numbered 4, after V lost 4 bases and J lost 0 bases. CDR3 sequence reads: CASSYRDRGYQETQYF. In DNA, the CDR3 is TGTGCCAGCAGCTACAGGGACAGGGGGTACCAAGAGACCCAGTACTTC.

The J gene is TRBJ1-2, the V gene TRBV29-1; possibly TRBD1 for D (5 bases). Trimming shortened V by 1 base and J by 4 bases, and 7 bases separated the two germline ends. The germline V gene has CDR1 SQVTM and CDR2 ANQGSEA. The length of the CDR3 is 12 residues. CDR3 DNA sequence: TGCAGCGTTGAAGGGGGCAGCTATGGCTACACCTTC. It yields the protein CSVEGGSYGYTF.